Sequencing of this T cell receptor beta chain was carried out in a study of T-cell reconstitution after alpha-beta-depleted transplantation in children. The TCRbeta library incorporated unique molecular identifiers. TCRdb re-called the PCR reads with MiXCR, one entry per CDR3 protein. The table includes more than 450,000 distinct CDR3 sequences, around 19% detected once. This clonotype occurred a few times. V lost 4 bases and J lost 5; bases outside the gene matches: 5. Germline CDR1 reads SGHRS; CDR2 reads YFSETQ. The CDR3 consists of 15 residues. The clonotype was recovered from a human donor who donated a stem cell graft to a child with acute lymphoblastic leukemia. J is TRBJ2-1 and V is TRBV5-1, with 11 bases identical to TRBD2. The sequencing here drew on PBMCs from the stem cell graft donor, taken from the stem cell graft. CDR3 sequence (DNA): TGCGCCAGCAGCCTGGGACTAGCGGCAAACAATGAGCAGTTCTTC. Amino acid sequence: CASSLGLAANNEQFF.